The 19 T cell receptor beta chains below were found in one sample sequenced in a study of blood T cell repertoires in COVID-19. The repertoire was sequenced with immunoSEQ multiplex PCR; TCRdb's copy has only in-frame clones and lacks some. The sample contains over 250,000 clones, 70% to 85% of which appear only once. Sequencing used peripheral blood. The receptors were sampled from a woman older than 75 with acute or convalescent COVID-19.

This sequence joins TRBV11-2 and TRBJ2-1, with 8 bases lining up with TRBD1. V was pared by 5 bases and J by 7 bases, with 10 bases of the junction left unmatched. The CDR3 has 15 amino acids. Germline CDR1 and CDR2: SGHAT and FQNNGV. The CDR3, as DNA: TGTGCCAGCAGCCTCGGACAGGGTCGGCGGAATGAGCAGTTCTTC. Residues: CASSLGQGRRNEQFF.

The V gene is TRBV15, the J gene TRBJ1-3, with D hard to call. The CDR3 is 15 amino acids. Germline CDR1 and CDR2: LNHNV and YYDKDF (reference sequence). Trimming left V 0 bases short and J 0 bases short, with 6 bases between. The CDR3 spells CATSRDQISGNTIYF. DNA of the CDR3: TGTGCCACCAGCAGAGATCAGATCTCTGGAAACACCATATATTTT.

The CDR3 DNA sequence: TGTGCCAGCAGTTTCCTCGCGGGAGGGCCCTACGAGCAGTACTTC. It translates to CASSFLAGGPYEQYF. The gene calls are TRBV27 and TRBJ2-7; 9 bases map to TRBD2. Trimming at V came to 3 bases and at J to 2 bases, leaving 5 bases not matched to a gene. The CDR3 is 15 amino acids. CDR1 and CDR2 from the germline V gene are MNHEY and SMNVEV (reference sequence).

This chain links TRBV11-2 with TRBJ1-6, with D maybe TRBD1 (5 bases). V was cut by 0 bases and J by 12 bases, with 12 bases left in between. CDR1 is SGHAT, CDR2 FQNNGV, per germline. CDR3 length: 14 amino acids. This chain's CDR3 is CASSLERGAGPLHF. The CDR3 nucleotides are TGTGCCAGCAGCTTAGAACGTGGGGCAGGACCCCTCCACTTT.

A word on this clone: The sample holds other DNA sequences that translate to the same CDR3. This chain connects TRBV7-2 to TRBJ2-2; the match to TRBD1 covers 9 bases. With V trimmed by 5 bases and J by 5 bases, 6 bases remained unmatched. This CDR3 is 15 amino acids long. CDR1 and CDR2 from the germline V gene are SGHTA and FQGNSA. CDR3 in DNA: TGTGCCAGCAGCCTGGGACAGGGAGGGACCGGGGAGCTGTTTTTT. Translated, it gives CASSLGQGGTGELFF.

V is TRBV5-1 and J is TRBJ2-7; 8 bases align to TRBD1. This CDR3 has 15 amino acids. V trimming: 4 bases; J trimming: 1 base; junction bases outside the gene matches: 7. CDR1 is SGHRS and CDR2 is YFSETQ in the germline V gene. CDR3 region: CASSVQGGRSYEQYF. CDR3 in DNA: TGCGCCAGCAGCGTACAGGGGGGTCGATCCTACGAGCAGTACTTC.

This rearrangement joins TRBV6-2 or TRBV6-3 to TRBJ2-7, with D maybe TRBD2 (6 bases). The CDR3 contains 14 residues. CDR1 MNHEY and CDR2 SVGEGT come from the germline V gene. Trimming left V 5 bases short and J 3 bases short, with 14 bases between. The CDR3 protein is CASSRLEPLYEQYF. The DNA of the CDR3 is TGTGCCAGCAGTCGACTAGAACCCCTCTACGAGCAGTACTTC.

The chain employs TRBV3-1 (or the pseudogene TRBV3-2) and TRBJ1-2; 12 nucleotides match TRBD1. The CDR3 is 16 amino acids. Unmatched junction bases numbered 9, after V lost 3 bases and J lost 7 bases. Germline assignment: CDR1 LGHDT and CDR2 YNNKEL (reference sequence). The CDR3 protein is CASSHSPGQGARGYTF. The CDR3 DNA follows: TGTGCCAGCAGCCACTCACCGGGACAGGGGGCGCGTGGCTACACCTTC.

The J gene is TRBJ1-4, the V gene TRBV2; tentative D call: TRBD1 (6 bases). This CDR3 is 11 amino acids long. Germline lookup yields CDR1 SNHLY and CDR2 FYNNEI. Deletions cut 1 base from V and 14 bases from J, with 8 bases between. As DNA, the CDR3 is TGTGCCAGCAGTGAAGGAAGGGGGCTGTTTTTT. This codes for CASSEGRGLFF.

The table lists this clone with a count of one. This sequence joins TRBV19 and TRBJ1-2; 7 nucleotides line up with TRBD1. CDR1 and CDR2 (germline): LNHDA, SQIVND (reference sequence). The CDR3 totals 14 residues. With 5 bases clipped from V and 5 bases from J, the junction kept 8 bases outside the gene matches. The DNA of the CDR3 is TGTGCCAGTAGTCAACTGGGACAGTTTTATGGCTACACCTTC. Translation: CASSQLGQFYGYTF.

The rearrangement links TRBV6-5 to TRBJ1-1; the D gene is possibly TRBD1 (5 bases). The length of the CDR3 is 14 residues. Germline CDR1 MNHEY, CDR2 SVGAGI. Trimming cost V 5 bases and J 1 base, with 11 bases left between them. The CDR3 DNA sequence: TGTGCCAGCAGTAGGCACACAGGGAACACTGAAGCTTTCTTT. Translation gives CASSRHTGNTEAFF.

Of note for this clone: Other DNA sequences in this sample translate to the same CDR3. The CDR3 spells CASSQGAGGYTF. Here the CDR3 DNA reads TGTGCCAGCAGCCAGGGGGCGGGTGGCTACACCTTC. This chain uses TRBV3-1 (or the pseudogene TRBV3-2) with TRBJ1-2, with TRBD1 as a possible D gene (6 bases). Germline-derived CDR1 and CDR2 are LGHDT and YNNKEL (reference sequence). There are 12 residues in the CDR3. The V and J ends lost 3 bases and 7 bases respectively, with 9 bases between them.

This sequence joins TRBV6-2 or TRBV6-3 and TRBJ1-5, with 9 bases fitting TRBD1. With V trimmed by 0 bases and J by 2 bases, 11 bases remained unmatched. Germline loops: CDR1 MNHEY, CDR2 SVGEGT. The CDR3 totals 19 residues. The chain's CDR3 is CASSYSRDREIGGNQPQHF. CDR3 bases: TGTGCCAGCAGTTACTCACGGGACAGGGAGATTGGAGGCAATCAGCCCCAGCATTTT.

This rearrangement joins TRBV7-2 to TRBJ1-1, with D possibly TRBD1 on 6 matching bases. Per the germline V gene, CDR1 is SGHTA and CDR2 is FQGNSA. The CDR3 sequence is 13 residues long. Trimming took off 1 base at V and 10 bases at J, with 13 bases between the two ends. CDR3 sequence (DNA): TGTGCCAGCAGCTTAGGGACAGCTTATGGAGCTTTCTTT. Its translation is CASSLGTAYGAFF.

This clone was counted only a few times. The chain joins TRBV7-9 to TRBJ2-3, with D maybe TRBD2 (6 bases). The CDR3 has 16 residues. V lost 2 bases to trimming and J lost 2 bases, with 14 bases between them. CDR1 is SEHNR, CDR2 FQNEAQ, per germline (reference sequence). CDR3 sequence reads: CASSLQYPGDTDTQYF. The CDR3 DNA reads TGTGCCAGCAGCTTACAATACCCGGGGGACACAGATACGCAGTATTTT.

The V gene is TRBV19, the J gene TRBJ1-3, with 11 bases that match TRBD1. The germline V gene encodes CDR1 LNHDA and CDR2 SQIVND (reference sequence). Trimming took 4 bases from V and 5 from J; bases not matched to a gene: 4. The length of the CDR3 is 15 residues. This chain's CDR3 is CASSSGTGGRNTIYF. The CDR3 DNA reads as TGTGCCAGTAGTAGCGGGACAGGGGGAAGAAACACCATATATTTT.

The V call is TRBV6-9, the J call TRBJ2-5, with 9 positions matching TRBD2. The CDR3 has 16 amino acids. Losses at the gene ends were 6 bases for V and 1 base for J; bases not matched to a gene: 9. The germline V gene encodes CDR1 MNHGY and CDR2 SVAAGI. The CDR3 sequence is CASRNVAGEGQETQYF. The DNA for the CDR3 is TGTGCCAGCAGGAACGTAGCGGGGGAGGGCCAAGAGACCCAGTACTTC.

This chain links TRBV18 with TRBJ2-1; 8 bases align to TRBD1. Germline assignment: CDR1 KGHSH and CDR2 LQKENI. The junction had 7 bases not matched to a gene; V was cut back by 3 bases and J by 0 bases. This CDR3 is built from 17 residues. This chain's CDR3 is CASSPPTGASSYNEQFF. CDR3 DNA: TGTGCCAGCTCACCTCCGACAGGGGCTAGCTCCTACAATGAGCAGTTCTTC.

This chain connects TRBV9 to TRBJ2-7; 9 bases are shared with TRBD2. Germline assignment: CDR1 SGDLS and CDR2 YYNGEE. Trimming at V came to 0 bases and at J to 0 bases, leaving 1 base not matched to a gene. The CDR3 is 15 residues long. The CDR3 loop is CASSVGAGGSYEQYF. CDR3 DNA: TGTGCCAGCAGCGTAGGAGCGGGAGGCTCCTACGAGCAGTACTTC.